Detailed here is one TCR beta chain. Its specificity is not known. The data stem from a study of lymphopenia after photon versus proton radiotherapy. Broader study findings: Larger post-nadir TCR diversity loss correlated inversely with survival in deceased patients. After lymphocyte nadir, photon-treated repertoires showed oligoclonal expansion, especially CD8+ Temra. Survival link was tested only in deceased patients; proton benefit remains a possibility.

Germline CDR1 SGHRS, CDR2 YFSETQ. V dropped 1 base and J dropped 1 base, with 6 bases sitting between them. The CDR3 extends over 13 amino acids. Clones were read by immunoSEQ multiplex PCR, and TCRdb kept only the in-frame ones, dropping some. The data hold about 40,000 clones, with approximately 86% observed a single time. The chain is built from TRBV5-1 and TRBJ2-7, with no clear D. This sequence originates from a woman between 65 and 79 years old with pancreatic cancer. Some clones in this sample may be carry-over from other donors' samples. Source: peripheral blood, taken from a patient treated with proton-based radiotherapy. In DNA, the CDR3 is TGCGCCAGCAGCTTGTCCAAATCCTACGAGCAGTACTTC. Translated: CASSLSKSYEQYF.